This is a list of T cell receptor beta chains from one sample in a study of PD-L1 blockade in urothelial cancer. Assay used: immunoSEQ multiplex PCR; TCRdb lists only in-frame clones, some missing. The repertoire holds some 39,000 clones, roughly 81% seen once, with about 2.7% in the top ten. The input for sequencing was PBMCs, taken around atezolizumab (anti-PD-L1) treatment. Receptors were obtained from a man between 65 and 85 years old with urothelial cancer. CDR3s include the opening cysteine and the closing phenylalanine or tryptophan. A D gene is named only where the DNA matches it firmly. Size is stated for part of the rows, as once, few or many counts, or as a class when the clone is expanded.

size: .; V: TRBV5-1; J: TRBJ2-3; D: TRBD2; CDR3: CASSTRASGRGDTQYF; DNA: TGCGCCAGCAGCACCCGTGCTAGCGGGAGGGGGGATACGCAGTATTTT
size: .; V: TRBV5-1; J: TRBJ1-4; D: .; CDR3: CASSPGGTGDKLFF; DNA: TGCGCCAGCAGCCCTGGGGGGACCGGAGACAAACTGTTTTTT
size: .; V: TRBV5-1; J: TRBJ2-1; D: TRBD2; CDR3: CASSWTSGNDEQFF; DNA: TGCGCCAGCAGCTGGACTAGCGGCAACGATGAGCAGTTCTTC
size: .; V: TRBV2; J: TRBJ2-2; D: TRBD2; CDR3: CASSARGAGELFF; DNA: TGTGCCAGCAGCGCCCGGGGGGCCGGGGAGCTGTTTTTT
size: .; V: TRBV5-1; J: TRBJ2-1; D: TRBD2; CDR3: CASSLGLAAYNEQFF; DNA: TGCGCCAGCAGCTTGGGACTAGCGGCCTACAATGAGCAGTTCTTC
size: .; V: TRBV6-5; J: TRBJ2-7; D: .; CDR3: CASSYGQPTSSYEQYF; DNA: TGTGCCAGCAGTTACGGACAGCCCACTAGCTCCTACGAGCAGTACTTC
size: .; V: TRBV27; J: TRBJ2-7; D: .; CDR3: CASSSGTPSSYEQYF; DNA: TGTGCCAGCAGTTCCGGGACTCCCAGCTCCTACGAGCAGTACTTC
size: .; V: TRBV6-1; J: TRBJ1-5; D: .; CDR3: CASSEGGGPQHF; DNA: TGTGCCAGCAGTGAAGGGGGGGGACCCCAGCATTTT
size: .; V: TRBV30; J: TRBJ2-2; D: TRBD1; CDR3: CAWSPTGVTGELFF; DNA: TGTGCCTGGAGTCCGACAGGGGTCACCGGGGAGCTGTTTTTT
size: .; V: TRBV30; J: TRBJ2-3; D: .; CDR3: CAWSTKLGVTDTQYF; DNA: TGTGCCTGGAGTACAAAATTAGGGGTCACAGATACGCAGTATTTT
size: .; V: TRBV19; J: TRBJ1-3; D: TRBD1; CDR3: CASSRDSFSGNTIYF; DNA: TGTGCCAGTAGCAGGGACAGCTTCTCTGGAAACACCATATATTTT
size: .; V: TRBV6-6; J: TRBJ2-7; D: .; CDR3: CASSGDSYEQYF; DNA: TGTGCCAGCAGTGGCGACAGCTACGAGCAGTACTTC
size: .; V: TRBV6-5; J: TRBJ1-2; D: .; CDR3: CASSGRRSYGYTF; DNA: TGTGCCAGCAGTGGTAGGAGATCCTATGGCTACACCTTC
size: .; V: TRBV30; J: TRBJ2-7; D: .; CDR3: CAWSVSSYEQYF; DNA: TGTGCCTGGAGTGTTTCATCCTACGAGCAGTACTTC
size: .; V: TRBV28; J: TRBJ2-5; D: TRBD2; CDR3: CASSLVQRERWQETQYF; DNA: TGTGCCAGCAGTTTAGTCCAGCGGGAGAGGTGGCAAGAGACCCAGTACTTC
size: .; V: TRBV5-4; J: TRBJ2-1; D: .; CDR3: CASSPERSSAVPEQFF; DNA: TGTGCCAGCAGCCCGGAAAGGTCCTCCGCGGTCCCTGAGCAGTTCTTC
size: .; V: TRBV2; J: TRBJ2-2; D: TRBD1; CDR3: CASTIQGANTGELFF; DNA: TGTGCCAGCACCATCCAGGGGGCGAACACCGGGGAGCTGTTTTTT
size: .; V: TRBV30; J: TRBJ2-7; D: .; CDR3: CAWIAGSSYEQYF; DNA: TGTGCCTGGATAGCCGGCAGCTCCTACGAGCAGTACTTC
size: .; V: TRBV14; J: TRBJ1-1; D: .; CDR3: CASSRQMNTEAFF; DNA: TGTGCCAGCAGCCGGCAGATGAACACTGAAGCTTTCTTT
size: .; V: TRBV18; J: TRBJ2-2; D: TRBD2; CDR3: CASWGLHTGELFF; DNA: TGTGCCAGCTGGGGACTACACACCGGGGAGCTGTTTTTT
size: .; V: TRBV7-9; J: TRBJ2-5; D: .; CDR3: CASSPGETQYF; DNA: TGTGCCAGCAGCCCGGGGGAGACCCAGTACTTC
size: .; V: TRBV18; J: TRBJ2-2; D: .; CDR3: CASSPEPGSGELFF; DNA: TGTGCCAGCTCACCAGAGCCCGGGTCCGGGGAGCTGTTTTTT
size: .; V: TRBV19; J: TRBJ1-1; D: .; CDR3: CASSLPRGAGSTEAFF; DNA: TGTGCCAGTAGCCTCCCGAGAGGGGCGGGAAGCACTGAAGCTTTCTTT
size: .; V: TRBV5-4; J: TRBJ1-1; D: .; CDR3: CASSLESQAPEAFF; DNA: TGTGCCAGCAGCTTGGAGAGCCAGGCCCCTGAAGCTTTCTTT
size: .; V: TRBV20-1; J: TRBJ2-5; D: .; CDR3: CSASIEETQYF; DNA: TGCAGTGCTAGTATTGAAGAGACCCAGTACTTC
size: once; V: TRBV5-1; J: TRBJ2-1; D: .; CDR3: CASSSAGLDEQFF; DNA: TGCGCCAGCAGCTCCGCAGGGTTGGATGAGCAGTTCTTC
size: .; V: TRBV11-2; J: TRBJ2-4; D: .; CDR3: CASSLDQAGKNIQYF; DNA: TGTGCCAGCAGCTTAGATCAGGCGGGCAAAAACATTCAGTACTTC
size: .; V: TRBV7-9; J: TRBJ2-1; D: TRBD2; CDR3: CASSPKWRLAVYNEQFF; DNA: TGTGCCAGCAGCCCGAAATGGCGGCTAGCGGTTTACAATGAGCAGTTCTTC
size: .; V: TRBV29-1; J: TRBJ2-1; D: TRBD2; CDR3: CSVLSRGGPYNEQFF; DNA: TGCAGCGTTCTCAGCCGGGGGGGACCCTACAATGAGCAGTTCTTC
size: .; V: TRBV28; J: TRBJ2-3; D: TRBD2; CDR3: CASRGLRTDTQYF; DNA: TGTGCCAGCAGGGGACTACGCACAGATACGCAGTATTTT
size: few; V: TRBV2; J: TRBJ1-4; D: .; CDR3: CASSEAGFNEKLFF; DNA: TGTGCCAGCAGTGAAGCTGGCTTTAATGAAAAACTGTTTTTT
size: .; V: TRBV19; J: TRBJ1-1; D: TRBD1; CDR3: CASSIGTGGMNTEAFF; DNA: TGTGCCAGTAGTATCGGGACAGGGGGCATGAACACTGAAGCTTTCTTT
size: .; V: TRBV6-1; J: TRBJ1-1; D: .; CDR3: CASSDVTAGMNTEAFF; DNA: TGTGCCAGCAGTGATGTAACAGCGGGGATGAACACTGAAGCTTTCTTT
size: .; V: TRBV5-1; J: TRBJ2-1; D: TRBD2; CDR3: CASSSRTSGRTGEQFF; DNA: TGCGCCAGCAGCTCAAGGACTAGCGGGAGAACGGGGGAGCAGTTCTTC
size: .; V: TRBV6-5; J: TRBJ1-5; D: .; CDR3: CASSYSPGSNQPQHF; DNA: TGTGCCAGCAGTTACTCGCCAGGTTCGAATCAGCCCCAGCATTTT
size: .; V: TRBV25-1; J: TRBJ2-1; D: .; CDR3: CASSDPGLHNEQFF; DNA: TGTGCCAGCAGTGACCCGGGACTCCACAATGAGCAGTTCTTC
size: .; V: TRBV18; J: TRBJ2-7; D: TRBD2; CDR3: CASSPTTSGEQYF; DNA: TGTGCCAGCTCACCCACGACTAGCGGGGAGCAGTACTTC
size: .; V: TRBV11-2; J: TRBJ2-7; D: .; CDR3: CASSLGQVREQYF; DNA: TGTGCCAGCAGCTTAGGGCAGGTTCGGGAGCAGTACTTC
size: .; V: TRBV5-1; J: TRBJ2-7; D: .; CDR3: CASSYPTGSYEQYF; DNA: TGCGCCAGCAGCTACCCGACAGGCTCCTACGAGCAGTACTTC
size: .; V: TRBV25-1; J: TRBJ1-6; D: .; CDR3: CASSELGSSYNSPLHF; DNA: TGTGCCAGCAGTGAATTGGGGAGCTCCTATAATTCACCCCTCCACTTT
size: .; V: TRBV7-2; J: TRBJ2-1; D: .; CDR3: CASSLVSRDPYNEQFF; DNA: TGTGCCAGCAGCTTGGTATCGCGGGACCCCTACAATGAGCAGTTCTTC
size: .; V: TRBV21-1; J: TRBJ2-1; D: .; CDR3: CASSTTTSGRAYEQFF; DNA: TGTGCCAGCAGCACCACCACTAGCGGGAGGGCCTATGAGCAGTTCTTC
size: few; V: TRBV29-1; J: TRBJ2-3; D: TRBD2; CDR3: CSASRAGSTDTQYF; DNA: TGCAGCGCCTCCCGAGCGGGAAGCACAGATACGCAGTATTTT
size: medium-sized; V: TRBV5-1; J: TRBJ2-1; D: .; CDR3: CASSLGTPLNEQFF; DNA: TGCGCCAGCAGCCTCGGGACTCCCCTCAATGAGCAGTTCTTC